The clone carrying this TCR beta chain was observed a few times. What it binds is not known. The germline gives CDR1 DFQATT, CDR2 SNEGSKA (reference sequence). The CDR3 has 14 amino acids. Trimming took 3 bases from V and 5 from J, leaving 11 bases between them. Documented treatment: approximately 11-day PBMC culture with coronavirus spike peptide pools or control peptides (ViraFEST assay). ViraFEST used peptide pools to expand antigen-specific T cells before TCR sequencing. The entry originates in a study of vaccination and CD4 T cells after COVID-19. Turning to the study itself: The peptides that stimulated the cells were overlapping spike peptides from SARS-CoV-2, HCoV-NL63, HCoV-OC43 and HCoV-229E.

Cultured CD4+ T cell DNA was sequenced using the Oncomine TCR Beta short-read assay. In TCRdb, the PCR reads were re-called with MiXCR into one record per CDR3 protein. The sample consists of about 12,000 distinct CDR3 sequences, about 50% of them appearing once. The sequenced sample was CD4+ T cells from blood, cultured in vitro. The chain joins TRBV20-1 to TRBJ1-6; no reliable D call. The sequence was obtained from a human donor who had recovered from COVID-19. CDR3 bases: TGCAGTGCTAGTGGTACACGGAATAATTCACCCCTCCACTTT. Protein sequence: CSASGTRNNSPLHF.